This TCR beta chain emerged from a study of T cell responses to AZD1222 COVID-19 vaccine. Study observations and caveats: Close to half of all spike-specific TCRs reportedly target regions of the variants that are unmutated. Among the donors, most were white British and more were female, and clonal diversity was possibly underestimated.

Trimming removed 1 base from V and 0 bases from J, with 5 bases in between. Germline V gives CDR1 SGHVS, CDR2 FNYEAQ. CDR3 length equals 14 residues. As to this clone: What it binds is unknown.

TCRdb's table, derived via immunoSEQ multiplex PCR, lists solely in-frame clones and lacks some. The sample holds about 86,000 clones; about 78% are singletons and the top ten take 21%. The chain couples TRBV7-6 to TRBJ2-3; D not certain. The sequenced sample was peripheral blood, obtained on day 0 of AZD1222 vaccination. This sequence originates from an adult in good health. The DNA of the CDR3 is TGTGCCAGCAGCTTAGGCCCTAGCACAGATACGCAGTATTTT. Its protein product is CASSLGPSTDTQYF.